The TCR beta chain under discussion was sequenced for a study of PD-1 blockade in classical Hodgkin lymphoma (TCRdb year 2020). At the level of the whole study: Nivolumab dosing was 3 mg/kg intravenously every 2 weeks, continuing until either disease progression or unacceptable toxicity. A peripheral blood immune signature of response to PD-1 blockade in classical Hodgkin lymphoma was defined using TCR beta sequencing and CyTOF.

The time point label, read with the paper, signifies: cycle 4 day 1 (C4D1), after less than seven weeks of nivolumab. Every trial patient had relapsed following autologous stem cell transplantation, and prior brentuximab vedotin exposure was what differed among cohorts A, B and C. A Miltenyi CD8+ T cell isolation kit was used for magnetic negative selection to purify CD8+ T cells from thawed PBMCs. The trial cohort was composed of about 58 patients with relapsed/refractory classical Hodgkin lymphoma, for whom complete response, partial response or progressive disease was recorded as best overall response. Trial patients were treated with single-agent nivolumab in the multi-cohort phase II CheckMate 205 trial. An independent review committee assessed best overall response using the 2007 International Working Group response criteria. Trial PBMCs were obtained immediately prior to nivolumab initiation (C1D1) and on therapy at cycle 2 day 1 and cycle 4 day 1. Peripheral blood was collected in 8 mL Vacutainer Cell Preparation Tubes, from which PBMCs were isolated by centrifugation and then cryopreserved. Purified CD4+ and CD8+ fractions were prepared only for cases in which an additional PBMC sample was available. On LS columns in a quadroMACS separator, the magnetically labelled cells were depleted, and the flow-through was collected as the purified fraction.

With regard to this clone: What antigen it recognizes has not been identified. No qualities accompany the bases; no much larger clone lies one base away.

Beyond this particular receptor, the publication reports: The study was restricted to a single clinical trial cohort, and the causes of repertoire differences, possibly disease activity or prior therapy, were left undefined. Baseline TCR diversity was reported to be lower in newly diagnosed patients than in healthy donors, and even lower in relapsed/refractory patients. Patients starting nivolumab less than 1 year after ASCT had lower diversity and were excluded from later analyses to avoid confounding by immune reconstitution. A significant rise by C4D1 was seen in CD4+ but not CD8+ TCR diversity (p=0.0027 vs p=0.16), with the rise being most apparent in complete responders (p=0.02). Trial patients with a complete response had baseline diversity similar to that of newly diagnosed patients, while partial responders and progressors had significantly lower diversity.

The Qiagen DNeasy kit was used to extract genomic DNA from unsorted PBMCs and from the negatively selected CD4+ and CD8+ fractions. TCR beta CDR3 regions were amplified by immunoSEQ multiplex PCR using primers annealing to V and J segments. A synthetic immune receptor repertoire was used to minimize amplification bias, and any remaining bias was removed computationally after sequencing. In the source study's methods: Repertoire diversity was quantified as the Shannon entropy index using custom Python scripts. Unsorted, CD4+ and CD8+ repertoires were analyzed separately, except for combined analyses in which CD4+ and CD8+ sequences were merged in silico. A clone was considered expanded if an increase in frequency of at least 2-fold after treatment relative to C1D1 was found, and a pseudocount of 0.5 was applied to clones undetected at baseline. Clones with 0 or 1 copy at C1D1 were classified as singleton clones, and clones with 2 or more copies were classified as non-singleton clones. Clones expanded in unsorted samples were annotated as CD4+, CD8+ or unknown by matching protein sequences in sorted samples from the same patient. Wilcoxon tests on paired samples were used to test diversity changes from C1D1 to C4D1. Sourced from immuneACCESS, this table was stored by TCRdb with only in-frame sequences that have V and J called. A share of the clones is absent; for the studies checked, an unresolved V gene accounts for under half, and the remainder has no known explanation. The DNA gave D and trimming, while V, J and clone size come from that table. The sample has under 5,000 clones on record, about three fifths of them singletons. The ten largest clonotypes hold more than 45% of the sample.

This TCR derives from a human donor with classical Hodgkin lymphoma. The source was CD8+ T cells from blood, collected before the fourth cycle of nivolumab.

The CDR3 protein: CASSGGAVYSTDTQYF. The sequence in DNA is TGTGCCAGCAGCGGGGGGGCCGTCTATAGCACAGATACGCAGTATTTT. The sequence is built from TRBV2 and TRBJ2-3, with 8 bases matching TRBD2. The CDR3, from cysteine to phenylalanine, totals 16 residues. CDR3 DNA only is kept here, 48 bases in frame from base 1. The germline V end is reduced by 6 bases and the J end by 0 bases; junction bases left unmatched: 8. The germline V gene sets CDR1 to SNHLY and CDR2 to FYNNEI.